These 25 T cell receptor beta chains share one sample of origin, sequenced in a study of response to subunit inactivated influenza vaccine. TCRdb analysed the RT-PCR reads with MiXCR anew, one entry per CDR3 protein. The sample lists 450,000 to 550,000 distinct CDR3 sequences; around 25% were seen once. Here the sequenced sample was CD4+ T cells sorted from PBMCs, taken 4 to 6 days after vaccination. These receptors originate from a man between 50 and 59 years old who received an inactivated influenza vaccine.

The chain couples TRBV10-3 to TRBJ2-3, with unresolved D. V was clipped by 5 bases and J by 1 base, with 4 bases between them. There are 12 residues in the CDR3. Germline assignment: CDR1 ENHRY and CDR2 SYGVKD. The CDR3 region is CAISWGTDTQYF. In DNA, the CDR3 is TGTGCCATCAGTTGGGGCACAGATACGCAGTATTTT.

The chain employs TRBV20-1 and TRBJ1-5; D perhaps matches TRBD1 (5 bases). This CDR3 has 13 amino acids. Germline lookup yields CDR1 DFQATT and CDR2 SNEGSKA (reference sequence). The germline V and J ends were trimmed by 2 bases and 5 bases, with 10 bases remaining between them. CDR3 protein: CSARMGVDQPQHF. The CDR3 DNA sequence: TGCAGTGCTAGAATGGGGGTTGATCAGCCCCAGCATTTT.

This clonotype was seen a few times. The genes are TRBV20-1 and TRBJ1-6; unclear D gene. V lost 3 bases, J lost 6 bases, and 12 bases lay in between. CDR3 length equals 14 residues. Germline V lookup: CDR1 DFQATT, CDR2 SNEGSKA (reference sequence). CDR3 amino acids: CSASLGPLNSPLHF. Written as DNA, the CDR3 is TGCAGTGCTAGCCTGGGTCCCCTTAATTCACCCCTCCACTTT.

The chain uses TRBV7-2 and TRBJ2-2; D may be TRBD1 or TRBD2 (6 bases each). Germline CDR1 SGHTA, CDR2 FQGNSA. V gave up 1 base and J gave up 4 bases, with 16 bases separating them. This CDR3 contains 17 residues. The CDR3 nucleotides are TGTGCCAGCAGCTTAGGAACAGGAAAGGGGGGCACCGGGGAGCTGTTTTTT. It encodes CASSLGTGKGGTGELFF.

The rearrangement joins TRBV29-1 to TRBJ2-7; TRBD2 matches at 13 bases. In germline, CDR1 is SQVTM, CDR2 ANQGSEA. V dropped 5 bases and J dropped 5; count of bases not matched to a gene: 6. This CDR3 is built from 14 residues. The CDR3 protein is CSVIRTSGSDEQYF. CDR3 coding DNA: TGCAGCGTTATAAGGACTAGCGGGAGCGACGAGCAGTACTTC.

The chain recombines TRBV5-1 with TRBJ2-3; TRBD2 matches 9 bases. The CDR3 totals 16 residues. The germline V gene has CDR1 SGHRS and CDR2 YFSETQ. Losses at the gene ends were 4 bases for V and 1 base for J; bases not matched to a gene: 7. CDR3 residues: CASSDGTSSRTDTQYF. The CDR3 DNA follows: TGCGCCAGCAGCGATGGGACTAGCAGTCGCACAGATACGCAGTATTTT.

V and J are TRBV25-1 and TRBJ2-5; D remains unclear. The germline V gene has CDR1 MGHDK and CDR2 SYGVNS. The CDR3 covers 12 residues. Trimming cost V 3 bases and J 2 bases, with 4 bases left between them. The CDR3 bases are TGTGCCAGCAGTGACAGACAAGAGACCCAGTACTTC. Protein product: CASSDRQETQYF.

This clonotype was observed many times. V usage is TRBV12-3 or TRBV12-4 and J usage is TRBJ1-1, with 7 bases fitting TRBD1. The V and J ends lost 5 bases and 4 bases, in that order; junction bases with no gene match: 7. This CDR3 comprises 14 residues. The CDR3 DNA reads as TGTGCCAGCAGTCCCCGACAGGGAGGCACTGAAGCTTTCTTT. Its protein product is CASSPRQGGTEAFF.

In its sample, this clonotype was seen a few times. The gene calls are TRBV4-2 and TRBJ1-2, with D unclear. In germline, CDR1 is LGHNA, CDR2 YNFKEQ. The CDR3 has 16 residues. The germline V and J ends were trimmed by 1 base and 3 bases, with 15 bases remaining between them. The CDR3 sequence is CASSQGPTGNDYGYTF. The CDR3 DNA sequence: TGTGCCAGCAGCCAAGGACCCACGGGCAACGACTATGGCTACACCTTC.

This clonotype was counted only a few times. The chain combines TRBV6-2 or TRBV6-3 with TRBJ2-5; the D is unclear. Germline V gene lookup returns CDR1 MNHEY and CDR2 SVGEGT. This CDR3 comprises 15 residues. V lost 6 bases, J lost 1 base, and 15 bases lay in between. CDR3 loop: CASSHRLPRQETQYF. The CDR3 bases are TGTGCCAGCAGCCACCGTCTTCCTCGCCAAGAGACCCAGTACTTC.

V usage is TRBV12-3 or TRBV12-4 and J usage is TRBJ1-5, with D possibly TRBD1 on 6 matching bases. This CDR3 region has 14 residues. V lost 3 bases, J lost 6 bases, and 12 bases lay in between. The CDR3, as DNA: TGTGCCAGCAGTTTCGAGGGGGTAAGTCAGCCCCAGCATTTT. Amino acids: CASSFEGVSQPQHF.

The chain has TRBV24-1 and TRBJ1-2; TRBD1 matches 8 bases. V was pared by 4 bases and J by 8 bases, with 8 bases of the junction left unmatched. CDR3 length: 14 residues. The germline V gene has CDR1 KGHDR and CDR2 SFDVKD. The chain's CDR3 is CATSDPGWTGGYTF. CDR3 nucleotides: TGTGCCACCAGTGACCCCGGGTGGACAGGGGGCTACACCTTC.

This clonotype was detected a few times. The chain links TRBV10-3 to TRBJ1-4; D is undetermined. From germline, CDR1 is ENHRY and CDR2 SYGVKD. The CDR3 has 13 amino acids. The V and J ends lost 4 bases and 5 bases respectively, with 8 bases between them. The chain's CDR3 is CAISGRQNEKLFF. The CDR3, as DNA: TGTGCCATCAGTGGACGGCAGAATGAAAAACTGTTTTTT.

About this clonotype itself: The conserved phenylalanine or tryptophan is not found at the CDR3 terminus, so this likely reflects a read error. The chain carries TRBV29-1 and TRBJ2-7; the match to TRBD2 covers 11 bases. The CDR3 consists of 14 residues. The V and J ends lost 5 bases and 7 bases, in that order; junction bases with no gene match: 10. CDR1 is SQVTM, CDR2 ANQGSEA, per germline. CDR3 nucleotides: TGCAGCGTTTCAGGACTAGCGGGTGTGAGGGAGCAGTACCTC. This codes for CSVSGLAGVREQYL.

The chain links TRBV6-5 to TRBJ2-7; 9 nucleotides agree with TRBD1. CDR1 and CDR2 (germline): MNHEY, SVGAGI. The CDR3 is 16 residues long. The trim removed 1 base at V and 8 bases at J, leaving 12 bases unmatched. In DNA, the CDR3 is TGTGCCAGCAGTTACTTGCCCCCGGGACAGGGCGCACAGCAGTACTTC. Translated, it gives CASSYLPPGQGAQQYF.

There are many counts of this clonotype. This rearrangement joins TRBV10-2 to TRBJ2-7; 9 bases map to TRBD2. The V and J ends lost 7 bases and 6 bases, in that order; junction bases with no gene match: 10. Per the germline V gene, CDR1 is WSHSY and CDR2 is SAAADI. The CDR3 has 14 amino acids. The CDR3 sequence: CASTGVISGGEQYF. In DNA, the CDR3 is TGCGCCAGCACCGGCGTTATTAGCGGGGGCGAGCAGTACTTC.

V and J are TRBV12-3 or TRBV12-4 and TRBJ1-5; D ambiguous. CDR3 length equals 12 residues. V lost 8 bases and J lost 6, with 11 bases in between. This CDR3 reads CASQRAGQPQHF. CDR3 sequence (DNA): TGTGCCAGCCAGAGAGCAGGTCAGCCCCAGCATTTT.

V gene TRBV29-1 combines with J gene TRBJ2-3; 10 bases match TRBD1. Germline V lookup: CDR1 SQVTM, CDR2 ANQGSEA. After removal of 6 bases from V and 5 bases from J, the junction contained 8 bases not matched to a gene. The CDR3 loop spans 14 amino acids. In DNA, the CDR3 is TGCAGCGTGGCTGACAGGGGGCGGGGAGATACGCAGTATTTT. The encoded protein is CSVADRGRGDTQYF.

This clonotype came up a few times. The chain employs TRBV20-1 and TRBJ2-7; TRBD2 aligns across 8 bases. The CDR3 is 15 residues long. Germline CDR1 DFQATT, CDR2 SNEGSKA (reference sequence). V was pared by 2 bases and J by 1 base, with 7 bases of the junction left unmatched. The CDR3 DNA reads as TGCAGTGCTAGAAGGGCTAGCGGGTTTTCCTACGAGCAGTACTTC. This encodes CSARRASGFSYEQYF.

The CDR3 here is CATSDSGVAGSETQYF. The CDR3 DNA sequence: TGTGCCACCAGTGACTCAGGGGTAGCGGGTTCAGAGACCCAGTACTTC. The chain combines TRBV24-1 with TRBJ2-5; maybe TRBD2 (7 bases). Trimming pared 4 bases from V and 4 bases from J, leaving 18 bases between. The CDR3 extends over 16 amino acids. Germline CDR1 is KGHDR and CDR2 is SFDVKD.

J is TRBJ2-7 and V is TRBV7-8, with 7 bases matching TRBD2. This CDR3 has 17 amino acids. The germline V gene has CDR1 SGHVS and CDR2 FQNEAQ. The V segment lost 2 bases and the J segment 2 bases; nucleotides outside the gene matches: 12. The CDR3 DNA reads TGTGCCAGCAGCTTAACGGGCGGGAGTAGAGGGACCTACGAGCAGTACTTC. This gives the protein CASSLTGGSRGTYEQYF.

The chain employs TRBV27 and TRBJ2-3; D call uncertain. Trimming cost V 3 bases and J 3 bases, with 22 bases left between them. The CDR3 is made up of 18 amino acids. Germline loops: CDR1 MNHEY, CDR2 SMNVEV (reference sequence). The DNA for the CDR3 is TGTGCCAGCAGTTTTATATTCGCAGCTAAACATATAACAGATACGCAGTATTTT. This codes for CASSFIFAAKHITDTQYF.

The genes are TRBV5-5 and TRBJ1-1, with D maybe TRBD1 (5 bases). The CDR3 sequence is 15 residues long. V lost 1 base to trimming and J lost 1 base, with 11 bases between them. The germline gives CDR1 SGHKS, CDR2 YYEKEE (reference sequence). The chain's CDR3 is CASSLLAGTNTEAFF. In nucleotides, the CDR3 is TGTGCCAGCAGCTTGTTGGCAGGGACGAACACTGAAGCTTTCTTT.

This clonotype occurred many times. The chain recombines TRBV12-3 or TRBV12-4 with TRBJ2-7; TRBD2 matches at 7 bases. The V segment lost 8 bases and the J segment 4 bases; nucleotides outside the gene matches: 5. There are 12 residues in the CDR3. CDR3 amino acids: CASSSGGYEQYF. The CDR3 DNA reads TGTGCCAGCTCATCGGGGGGTTACGAGCAGTACTTC.

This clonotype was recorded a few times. This chain's CDR3 is CASSFYQPQGNTIYF. For the CDR3, the DNA is TGTGCCAGCAGTTTTTACCAGCCTCAAGGAAACACCATATATTTT. This chain links TRBV12-3 or TRBV12-4 with TRBJ1-3; D remains unclear. V lost 3 bases and J 4 bases, leaving 13 bases between the germline ends. This CDR3 comprises 15 residues.